A selection of T cell receptor beta chains follows, all from one sample in a study of metastatic and nonmetastatic thyroid tumors. TCRdb re-processed the PCR reads through MiXCR. In the table there are 65,000 or so clones, roughly 4.1% of which are singletons. Material: blood. The receptors derive from a female donor with papillary thyroid cancer or a benign thyroid nodule (not recorded which). Some clones in this sample may be carry-over from other donors' samples. CDR3s include the opening cysteine and the closing phenylalanine or tryptophan. The D gene is left open where the match is weak. Expanded clones get a size class; other rows say once, few or many, or leave the size out.

CDR3 DNA,CDR3 protein,clone size,V gene,D gene,J gene
TGTGCCAGCAGCGTCCCCGGGACGAGCAACACTGAAGCTTTCTTT,CASSVPGTSNTEAFF,many,TRBV7-9,NA,TRBJ1-1
TGTGCCGGTCAAACTACAGGGTTCACTGAAGCTTTCTTT,CAGQTTGFTEAFF,many,TRBV7-9,NA,TRBJ1-1
TGTGCCAGCAGTTTCTTTAAACTTGGGGACAGGACCTACAATGAGCAGTTCTTC,CASSFFKLGDRTYNEQFF,many,TRBV12-3/TRBV12-4,TRBD1,TRBJ2-1
TGCAGTGCCAACGGACTAGCGGGAGGGTCTCGAGAGACCCAGTACTTC,CSANGLAGGSRETQYF,many,TRBV20-1,TRBD2,TRBJ2-5
TGTGCCAGCAGTGAGGGGTTCAGGGGGGGGTACGAGCAGTACTTC,CASSEGFRGGYEQYF,many,TRBV2,NA,TRBJ2-7
TGCGCCAGCAGCTTGGCGCATGACTTCTATGGCTACACCTTC,CASSLAHDFYGYTF,NA,TRBV5-1,NA,TRBJ1-2
TGTGCCAGCAGTGACTCGATTGGATACAGGGGGCTTGGCTATACCTTC,CASSDSIGYRGLGYTF,few,TRBV6-4,TRBD1,TRBJ1-2
TGTGCCAGCAGCCCGTCAGCGGAGGGAATTATAGCTTTCTTT,CASSPSAEGIIAFF,many,TRBV3-1,NA,TRBJ1-1
TGTGCCTGGAGTCCCCGGGACCGGGGTAGTCCACCCCTCCACTTT,CAWSPRDRGSPPLHF,many,TRBV30,NA,TRBJ1-6
TGTGCCAGCAGAGACACTTTCCCCTACGAGCAGTACTTC,CASRDTFPYEQYF,many,TRBV2,NA,TRBJ2-7
TGTGCCAGCACGCGGCTCCCCGAGGGGGGGAATGAGCAGTTCTTC,CASTRLPEGGNEQFF,many,TRBV2,NA,TRBJ2-1
TGTGCCAGCAGTTTATCAGGTCCCGGTGTGGATTCCTTCTATTGCTACACCTTC,CASSLSGPGVDSFYCYTF,NA,TRBV28,NA,TRBJ1-2
TGTGCCAACAGTGACTCCCGTTGGGGATCTGGGTCCAACGTCCTGACTTTC,CANSDSRWGSGSNVLTF,NA,TRBV24-1,NA,TRBJ2-6
TGTGCCAGCAGTGAATCCCCCCCGGCTTTTTACAATGAGCAGTTCTTC,CASSESPPAFYNEQFF,NA,TRBV6-1,NA,TRBJ2-1
TGTGCCAGCAGCCCAAGACAGGGGTACGGCTATGGCTACACCTTC,CASSPRQGYGYGYTF,many,TRBV7-8,TRBD1,TRBJ1-2
TGTGCCAGCAGTGAAGCGCAGCTGCCGTCGACCCAGTACTTC,CASSEAQLPSTQYF,many,TRBV2,NA,TRBJ2-5
TGCGCCAGCAGCTTCGGGACAGATCCGGGCTATGGCTACACCTTC,CASSFGTDPGYGYTF,few,TRBV5-1,TRBD1,TRBJ1-2
TGTGCCAGCAGCCGAAACACAGTGGGCAGAGGGGATACCCAGTACTTC,CASSRNTVGRGDTQYF,NA,TRBV7-9,NA,TRBJ2-5
TGTGCCACCAGTGATTCTCGACTAGGGCGCCAAGAGACCCAGTACTTC,CATSDSRLGRQETQYF,many,TRBV24-1,NA,TRBJ2-5
TGTGCCAGCAGCCAGAGCGGGAGAGCGCAGTATTTT,CASSQSGRAQYF,many,TRBV3-1,TRBD2,TRBJ2-3
TGTGCCAATAGTCTCGTCGGCGGACAGCCCCAGCATTTT,CANSLVGGQPQHF,few,TRBV19,NA,TRBJ1-5
TGTGCCAGCAGGCTAAGTTATACGCAGTATTTT,CASRLSYTQYF,many,TRBV7-2,NA,TRBJ2-3
TGTGCCAGCAGCCCCCCATGGGGGATTGGAGAGACCCAGTACTTC,CASSPPWGIGETQYF,many,TRBV5-8,NA,TRBJ2-5
TGCAGTGCTAGAGATCGGGCACGACTAGCGGGAGTCTACGAGCAGTACTTC,CSARDRARLAGVYEQYF,many,TRBV20-1,TRBD2,TRBJ2-7
TGTGCCAGCAACGAGGGCCGTTCTTTATACGAGCAGTACTTC,CASNEGRSLYEQYF,NA,TRBV7-8,NA,TRBJ2-7
TGTGCCAGCAGTGGCGACAGGGCGCGACAGCCCCAGCATTTT,CASSGDRARQPQHF,many,TRBV6-1,TRBD1,TRBJ1-5
TGTGCCAGCAGCCGCAGGCGGACTAATGAAAAACTGTTTTTT,CASSRRRTNEKLFF,many,TRBV27,NA,TRBJ1-4
TGTGCCAGCAGCTTGATGGGCTCTGGGGCCAACGTCCTGACTTTC,CASSLMGSGANVLTF,many,TRBV5-5,NA,TRBJ2-6
TGTGCCAGCAGTGAGGAGGACAGCCTCAATTCACCCCTCCACTTT,CASSEEDSLNSPLHF,few,TRBV2,NA,TRBJ1-6
TGTGCCAGCGCGGGAGATACGCAGTATTTT,CASAGDTQYF,few,TRBV12-3/TRBV12-4,NA,TRBJ2-3
TGTGCCAGCAGTCCTACCCGGACTAGCTTCACAGATACGCAGTATTTT,CASSPTRTSFTDTQYF,many,TRBV12-3/TRBV12-4,TRBD2,TRBJ2-3
TGTGCCAGTAGTATTGGGGGGGGACAGGTATTCGGCTACACCTTC,CASSIGGGQVFGYTF,many,TRBV19,TRBD1,TRBJ1-2
TGTGCCAGCAGTGAAGGCTACGGAACCTCTGGAAACACCATATATTTT,CASSEGYGTSGNTIYF,many,TRBV6-1,NA,TRBJ1-3
TGTGCCAGCAGCCTACTAGCGGGAAGAGACAATGAGCAGTTCTTC,CASSLLAGRDNEQFF,many,TRBV12-3/TRBV12-4,TRBD2,TRBJ2-1
TGTGCCAGCAGGTTAACCTTGGGGCTAGCCGTCTACAATGAGCAGTTCTTC,CASRLTLGLAVYNEQFF,few,TRBV6-2/TRBV6-3,NA,TRBJ2-1
TGTGCCAGCAATGAATCCCTCGAGTCGGAAGAGCAGTACTTC,CASNESLESEEQYF,NA,TRBV6-1,NA,TRBJ2-7
TGTGCCAGCAGTAACATCGGACAGGGGGGGACCCAGTACTTC,CASSNIGQGGTQYF,many,TRBV6-1,TRBD1,TRBJ2-5
TGTGCCAGCAGCTTCAGGGGGCATGAGCAGTTCTTC,CASSFRGHEQFF,many,TRBV11-3,TRBD1,TRBJ2-1
TGTGCCCACCCAGCTTGGACTAGAGTTTGCGAGCAGTACTTC,CAHPAWTRVCEQYF,few,TRBV28,TRBD2,TRBJ2-7
TGTGCCAGCAGCCCCCTCCCGGGATACGAGCAGTACTTC,CASSPLPGYEQYF,NA,TRBV7-3,NA,TRBJ2-7
TGCGCCAGCAGCCCTCGGACCGATAAAGAGACACAGTACTTC,CASSPRTDKETQYF,few,TRBV5-1,NA,TRBJ2-5
TGTGCCAGCAGTGACGGGACTAGCGGGAGAAGATGGGAGCAGTTCTTC,CASSDGTSGRRWEQFF,many,TRBV2,TRBD2,TRBJ2-1
TGCGCCAGCAACCCGGGGTTTAGCTCCTACGAGCAGTACTTC,CASNPGFSSYEQYF,many,TRBV10-2,NA,TRBJ2-7
TGTGCCAGCAGTGAAAGGTCGGACGAGCAGTACTTC,CASSERSDEQYF,few,TRBV6-1,NA,TRBJ2-7
TGTGCCAGAAGCATAGAGGGGGCGAGCACCGGGGAGCTGTTTTTT,CARSIEGASTGELFF,NA,TRBV9,TRBD1,TRBJ2-2
TGTGCCAGCAGTGAACAGCGGGATTCCTACAATGAGCAGTTCTTC,CASSEQRDSYNEQFF,many,TRBV7-2,TRBD2,TRBJ2-1
TGCGCCAGCAGCCAGGGATTAGCGGGAGCAATCCAAGAGACCCAGTACTTC,CASSQGLAGAIQETQYF,many,TRBV4-1,TRBD2,TRBJ2-5
TGTGCCGGCACCTACCGTGGGGGGGTCGCATTCTTT,CAGTYRGGVAFF,NA,TRBV6-2/TRBV6-3,NA,TRBJ1-1
TGTGCCAGCGAGCACGGGGAGCTGTTTTTT,CASEHGELFF,NA,TRBV19,NA,TRBJ2-2
TGTGCCAGCAGTTTCAGCGGGAGGGCCTTCGGTCAAGAGCAGTTCTTC,CASSFSGRAFGQEQFF,many,TRBV27,TRBD2,TRBJ2-1
TGTGCCAGCAGGATCGGGGCAGGGGTCACCGGGGAGCTGTTCTTT,CASRIGAGVTGELFF,few,TRBV2,NA,TRBJ2-2
TGTGCCAGCTCACAAAATTTGTGGGGCGCCTACGAGCAGTACTTC,CASSQNLWGAYEQYF,medium-sized,TRBV28,NA,TRBJ2-7
TGTGCCAGCAGTTCCCCGGGTGTGGACACCGGGGAGCTGTTTTTT,CASSSPGVDTGELFF,NA,TRBV28,NA,TRBJ2-2
TGTGCCAGCAGTTTGAGGGGCCCAGATACGCAGTATTTT,CASSLRGPDTQYF,few,TRBV12-3/TRBV12-4,NA,TRBJ2-3
TGTGCCAGCAGTTTATTACCGGGACATGTGGGTAACACTGAAGCTTTCTTT,CASSLLPGHVGNTEAFF,NA,TRBV28,NA,TRBJ1-1
TGCAGCGTTGCGGCCCGGACAGCAGAAAACTATGGCTACACCTTC,CSVAARTAENYGYTF,NA,TRBV29-1,NA,TRBJ1-2
TGTGCCAGCAGGATCCAATCGGGCACTGAAGCTTTCTTT,CASRIQSGTEAFF,NA,TRBV6-2/TRBV6-3,NA,TRBJ1-1